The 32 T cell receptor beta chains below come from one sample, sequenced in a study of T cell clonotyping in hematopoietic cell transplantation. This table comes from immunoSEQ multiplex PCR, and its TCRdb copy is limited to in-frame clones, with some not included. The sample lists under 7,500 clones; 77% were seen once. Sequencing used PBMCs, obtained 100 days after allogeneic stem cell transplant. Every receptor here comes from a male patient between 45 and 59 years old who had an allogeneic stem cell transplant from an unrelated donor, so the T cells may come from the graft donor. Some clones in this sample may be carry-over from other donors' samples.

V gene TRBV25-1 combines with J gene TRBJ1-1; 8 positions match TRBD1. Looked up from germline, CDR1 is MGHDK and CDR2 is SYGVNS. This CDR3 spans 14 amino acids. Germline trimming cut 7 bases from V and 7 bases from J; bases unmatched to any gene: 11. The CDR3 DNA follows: TGTGCCAGCACTCCCCGGACAGGGAGAAATGAAGCTTTCTTT. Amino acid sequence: CASTPRTGRNEAFF.

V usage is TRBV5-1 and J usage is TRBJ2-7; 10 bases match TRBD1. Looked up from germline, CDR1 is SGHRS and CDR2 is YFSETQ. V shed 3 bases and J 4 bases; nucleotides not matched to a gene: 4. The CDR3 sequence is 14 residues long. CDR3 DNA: TGCGCCAGCAGCTCCAGGACAGGGGGATACGAGCAGTACTTC. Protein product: CASSSRTGGYEQYF.

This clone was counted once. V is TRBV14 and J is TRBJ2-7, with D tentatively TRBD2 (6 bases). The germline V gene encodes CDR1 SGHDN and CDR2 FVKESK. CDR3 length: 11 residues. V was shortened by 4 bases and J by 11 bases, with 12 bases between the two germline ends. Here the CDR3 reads CASSPGVREYF. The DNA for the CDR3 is TGTGCCAGCAGCCCGGGGGTTCGGGAGTACTTC.

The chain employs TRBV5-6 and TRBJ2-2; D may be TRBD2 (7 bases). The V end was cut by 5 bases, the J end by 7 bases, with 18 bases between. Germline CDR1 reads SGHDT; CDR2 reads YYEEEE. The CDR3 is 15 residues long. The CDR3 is CASSPPGGLGGELFF. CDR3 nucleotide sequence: TGTGCCAGCAGTCCTCCCGGGGGGCTGGGCGGGGAGCTGTTTTTT.

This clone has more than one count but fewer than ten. Here the CDR3 DNA reads TGTGCCAGTAGTAATAGTGGTGGATCAGGTGTCCTCTCCTACGAGCAGTACTTC. Its translation: CASSNSGGSGVLSYEQYF. V gene TRBV19 combines with J gene TRBJ2-7; D gene ambiguous. The germline V gene has CDR1 LNHDA and CDR2 SQIVND (reference sequence). The V end lost 4 bases, the J end lost 0 bases, and 22 bases lay between the germline ends. This CDR3 has 18 amino acids.

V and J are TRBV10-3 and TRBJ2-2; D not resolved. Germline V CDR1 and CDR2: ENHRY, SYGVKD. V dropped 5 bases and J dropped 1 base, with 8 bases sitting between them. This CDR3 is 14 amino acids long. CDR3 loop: CAISRQQNTGELFF. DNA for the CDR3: TGTGCCATCAGTAGACAACAGAACACCGGGGAGCTGTTTTTT.

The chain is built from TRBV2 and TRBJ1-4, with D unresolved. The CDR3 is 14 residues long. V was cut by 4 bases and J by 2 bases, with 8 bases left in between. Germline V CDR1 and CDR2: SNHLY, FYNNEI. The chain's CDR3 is CASSGSSTNEKLFF. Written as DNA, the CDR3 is TGTGCCAGCAGTGGGTCCAGTACTAATGAAAAACTGTTTTTT.

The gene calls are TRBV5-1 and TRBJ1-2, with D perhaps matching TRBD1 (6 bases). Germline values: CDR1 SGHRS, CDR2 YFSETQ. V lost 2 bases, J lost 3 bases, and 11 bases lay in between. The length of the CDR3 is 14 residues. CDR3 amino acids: CASSFAGADYGYTF. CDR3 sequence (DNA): TGCGCCAGCAGCTTTGCAGGGGCAGACTATGGCTACACCTTC.

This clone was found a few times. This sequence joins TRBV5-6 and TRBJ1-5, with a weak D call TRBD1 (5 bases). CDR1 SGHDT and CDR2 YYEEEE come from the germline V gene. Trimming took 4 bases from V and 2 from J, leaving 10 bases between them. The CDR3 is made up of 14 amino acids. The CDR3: CASSLGVGNQPQHF. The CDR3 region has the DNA TGTGCCAGCAGCCTAGGGGTGGGCAATCAGCCCCAGCATTTT.

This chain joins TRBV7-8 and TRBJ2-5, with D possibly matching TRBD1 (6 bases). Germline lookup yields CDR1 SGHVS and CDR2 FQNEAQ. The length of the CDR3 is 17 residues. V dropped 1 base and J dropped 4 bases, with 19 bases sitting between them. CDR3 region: CASSLVPSTGGRETQYF. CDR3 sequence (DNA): TGTGCCAGCAGCTTAGTCCCCTCCACTGGGGGCAGAGAGACCCAGTACTTC.

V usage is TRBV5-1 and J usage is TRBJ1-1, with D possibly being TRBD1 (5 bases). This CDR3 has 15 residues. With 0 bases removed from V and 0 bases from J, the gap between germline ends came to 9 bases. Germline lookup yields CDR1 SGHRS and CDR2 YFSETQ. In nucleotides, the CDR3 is TGCGCCAGCAGCTTGGTCGGGACCCTGAACACTGAAGCTTTCTTT. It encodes CASSLVGTLNTEAFF.

CDR3 amino acids: CTSSQDECTEAFF. For the CDR3, the DNA is TGCACCAGCAGCCAAGATGAGTGCACTGAAGCTTTCTTT. J is TRBJ1-1 and V is TRBV1. TRBV1 is shown as a pseudogene. The CDR3 sequence is 13 residues long.

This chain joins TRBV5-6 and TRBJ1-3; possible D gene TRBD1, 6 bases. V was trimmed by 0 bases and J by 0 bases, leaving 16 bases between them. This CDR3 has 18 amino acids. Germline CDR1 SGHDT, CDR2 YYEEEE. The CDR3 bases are TGTGCCAGCAGCTTGGGTAGTGGGGGGCCCATCTCTGGAAACACCATATATTTT. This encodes CASSLGSGGPISGNTIYF.

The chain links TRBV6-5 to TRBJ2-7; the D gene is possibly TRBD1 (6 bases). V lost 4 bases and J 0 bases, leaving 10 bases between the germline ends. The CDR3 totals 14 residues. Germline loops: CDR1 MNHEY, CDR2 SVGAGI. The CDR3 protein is CASSLTGSSYEQYF. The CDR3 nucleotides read TGTGCCAGCAGTTTAACAGGGAGCTCCTACGAGCAGTACTTC.

CDR3 protein: CASSVTYEQYF. For the CDR3, the DNA is TGTGCCAGCAGCGTAACCTACGAGCAGTACTTC. V is TRBV9 and J is TRBJ2-7, with D unclear. Germline V gene lookup returns CDR1 SGDLS and CDR2 YYNGEE. The CDR3 loop spans 11 amino acids. V lost 1 base and J lost 2, with 1 base in between.

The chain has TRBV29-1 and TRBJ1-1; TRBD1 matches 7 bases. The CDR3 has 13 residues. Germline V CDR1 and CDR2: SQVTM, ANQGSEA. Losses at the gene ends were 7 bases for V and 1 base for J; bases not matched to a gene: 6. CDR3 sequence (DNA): TGCAGCGCCTACAGGGGACAGAACACTGAAGCTTTCTTT. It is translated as CSAYRGQNTEAFF.

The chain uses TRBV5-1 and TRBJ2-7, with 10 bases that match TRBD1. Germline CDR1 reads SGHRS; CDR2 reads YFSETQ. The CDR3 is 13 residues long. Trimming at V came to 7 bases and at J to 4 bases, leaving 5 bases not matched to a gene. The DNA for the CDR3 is TGCGCCAGCCAAAGACAGGGGGCGTACGAGCAGTACTTC. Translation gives CASQRQGAYEQYF.

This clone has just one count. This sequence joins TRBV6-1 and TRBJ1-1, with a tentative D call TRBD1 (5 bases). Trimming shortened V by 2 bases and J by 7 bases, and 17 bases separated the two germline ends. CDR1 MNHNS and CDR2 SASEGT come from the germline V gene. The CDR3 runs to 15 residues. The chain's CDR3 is CASSESLLGGGEAFF. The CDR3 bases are TGTGCCAGCAGTGAATCGCTACTCGGCGGGGGTGAAGCTTTCTTT.

This CDR3 reads CASSLGTGGGRRSAPLHF. The CDR3 region has the DNA TGTGCCAGCAGCTTGGGGACAGGGGGCGGTCGGCGAAGTGCACCCCTCCACTTT. V is TRBV5-4 and J is TRBJ1-6, with TRBD1 matching 11 bases. Germline V CDR1 and CDR2: SGHNT, YYREEE (reference sequence). This CDR3 comprises 18 residues. After removal of 0 bases from V and 11 bases from J, the junction contained 13 bases not matched to a gene.

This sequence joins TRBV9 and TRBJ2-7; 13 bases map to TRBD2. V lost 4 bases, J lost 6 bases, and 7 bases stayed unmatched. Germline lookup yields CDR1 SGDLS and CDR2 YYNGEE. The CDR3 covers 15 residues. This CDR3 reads CASSPGLAGVGEQYF. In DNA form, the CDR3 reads TGTGCCAGCAGCCCCGGACTAGCGGGAGTCGGCGAGCAGTACTTC.

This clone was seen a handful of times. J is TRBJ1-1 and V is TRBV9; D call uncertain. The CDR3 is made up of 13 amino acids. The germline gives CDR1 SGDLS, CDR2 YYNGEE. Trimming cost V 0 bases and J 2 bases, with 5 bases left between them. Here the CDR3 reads CASSVVSNTEAFF. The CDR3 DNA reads TGTGCCAGCAGCGTAGTTAGTAACACTGAAGCTTTCTTT.

The DNA of the CDR3 is TGCGCCAGCAGCCCCGTTGGGACTGATGAAAAACTGTTTTTT. It codes for CASSPVGTDEKLFF. The chain carries TRBV5-1 and TRBJ1-4; perhaps TRBD1 as D (5 bases). The germline CDR1 and CDR2 sequences are SGHRS and YFSETQ. The V and J ends lost 4 bases and 6 bases respectively, with 13 bases between them. The CDR3 has 14 amino acids. The complete variable domain, with remaining parts taken from reference TRBV5-1 and TRBJ1-4, reads KAGVTQTPRYLIKTRGQQVTLSCSPISGHRSVSWYQQTPGQGLQFLFEYFSETQRNKGNFPGRFSGRQFSNSRSEMNVSTLELGDSALYLCASSPVGTDEKLFFGSGTQLSVL.

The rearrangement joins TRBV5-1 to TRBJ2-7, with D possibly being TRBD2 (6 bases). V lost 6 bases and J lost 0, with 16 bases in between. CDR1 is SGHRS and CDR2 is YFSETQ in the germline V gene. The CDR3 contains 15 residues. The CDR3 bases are TGCGCCAGCACCCGCGGGGATGTAGTCTCCTACGAGCAGTACTTC. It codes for CASTRGDVVSYEQYF. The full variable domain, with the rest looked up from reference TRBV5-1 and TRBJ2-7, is KAGVTQTPRYLIKTRGQQVTLSCSPISGHRSVSWYQQTPGQGLQFLFEYFSETQRNKGNFPGRFSGRQFSNSRSEMNVSTLELGDSALYLCASTRGDVVSYEQYFGPGTRLTVT.

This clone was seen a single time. The CDR3 bases are TGTGCCAGCAGTGAACTTAGGGACCCCTACACAGATACGCAGTATTTT. Protein product: CASSELRDPYTDTQYF. The rearrangement links TRBV6-1 to TRBJ2-3; D may be TRBD1 or TRBD2 (5 bases each). CDR1 MNHNS and CDR2 SASEGT come from the germline V gene. Trimming cost V 2 bases and J 2 bases, with 14 bases left between them. The CDR3 spans 16 residues.

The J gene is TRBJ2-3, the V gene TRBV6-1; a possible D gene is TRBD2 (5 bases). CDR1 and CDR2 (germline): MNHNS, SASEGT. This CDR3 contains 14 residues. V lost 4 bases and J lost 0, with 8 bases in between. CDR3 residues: CASSVERSTDTQYF. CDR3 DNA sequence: TGTGCCAGCAGTGTGGAGCGGAGCACAGATACGCAGTATTTT.

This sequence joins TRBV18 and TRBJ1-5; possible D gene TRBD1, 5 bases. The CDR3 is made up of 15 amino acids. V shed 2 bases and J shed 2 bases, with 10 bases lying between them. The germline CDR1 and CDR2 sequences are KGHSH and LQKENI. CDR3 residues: CASSPDRGGNQPQHF. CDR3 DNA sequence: TGTGCCAGCTCACCAGATCGGGGGGGCAATCAGCCCCAGCATTTT. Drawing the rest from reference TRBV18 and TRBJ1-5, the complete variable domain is NAGVMQNPRHLVRRRGQEARLRCSPMKGHSHVYWYRQLPEEGLKFMVYLQKENIIDESGMPKERFSAEFPKEGPSILRIQQVVRGDSAAYFCASSPDRGGNQPQHFGDGTRLSIL.

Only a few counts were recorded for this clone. The CDR3 DNA sequence: TGTGCCAGCAGCGGGCAGGGCCCGAACCCGTTCTTT. It encodes CASSGQGPNPFF. V and J are TRBV2 and TRBJ1-1; TRBD1 is a possible D gene (5 bases). The V end was cut by 6 bases, the J end by 14 bases, with 19 bases between. Germline CDR1 reads SNHLY; CDR2 reads FYNNEI. CDR3 length: 12 residues.

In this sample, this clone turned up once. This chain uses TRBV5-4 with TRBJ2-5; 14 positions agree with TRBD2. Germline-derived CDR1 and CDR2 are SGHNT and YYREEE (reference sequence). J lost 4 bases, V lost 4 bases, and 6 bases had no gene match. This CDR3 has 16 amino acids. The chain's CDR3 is CASSMPGLAGAETQYF. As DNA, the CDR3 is TGTGCCAGCAGCATGCCGGGACTAGCGGGAGCAGAGACCCAGTACTTC.

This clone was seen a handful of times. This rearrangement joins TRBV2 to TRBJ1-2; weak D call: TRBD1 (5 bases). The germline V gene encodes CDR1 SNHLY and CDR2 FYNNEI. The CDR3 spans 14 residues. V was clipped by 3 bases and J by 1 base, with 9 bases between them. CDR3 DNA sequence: TGTGCCAGCAGTGAGGGGCGAGTTAACTATGGCTACACCTTC. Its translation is CASSEGRVNYGYTF. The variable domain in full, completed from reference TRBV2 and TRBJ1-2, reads EPEVTQTPSHQVTQMGQEVILRCVPISNHLYFYWYRQILGQKVEFLVSFYNNEISEKSEIFDDQFSVERPDGSNFTLKIRSTKLEDSAMYFCASSEGRVNYGYTFGSGTRLTVV.

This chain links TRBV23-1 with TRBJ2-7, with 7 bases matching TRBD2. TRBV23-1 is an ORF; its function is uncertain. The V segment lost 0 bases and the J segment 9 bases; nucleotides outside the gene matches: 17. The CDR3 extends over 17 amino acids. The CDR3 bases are TGCGCCAGCAGTCAATCGAGCGAGACTAGCAATGGGGAGAGGCAGTACTTC. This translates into CASSQSSETSNGERQYF.

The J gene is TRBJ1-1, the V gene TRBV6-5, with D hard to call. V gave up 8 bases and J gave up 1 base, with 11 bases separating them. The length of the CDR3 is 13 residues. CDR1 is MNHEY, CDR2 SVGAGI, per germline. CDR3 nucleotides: TGTGCCAGCCTTAAAGACACGAACACTGAAGCTTTCTTT. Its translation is CASLKDTNTEAFF.

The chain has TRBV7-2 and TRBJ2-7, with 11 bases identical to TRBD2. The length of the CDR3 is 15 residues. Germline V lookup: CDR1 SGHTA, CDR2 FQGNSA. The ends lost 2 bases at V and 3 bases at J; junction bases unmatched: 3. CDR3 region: CASSLRTSGSYEQYF. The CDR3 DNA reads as TGTGCCAGCAGCTTAAGAACTAGCGGGAGCTACGAGCAGTACTTC. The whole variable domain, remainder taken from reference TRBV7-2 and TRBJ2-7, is GAGVSQSPSNKVTEKGKDVELRCDPISGHTALYWYRQSLGQGLEFLIYFQGNSAPDKSGLPSDRFSAERTGGSVSTLTIQRTQQEDSAVYLCASSLRTSGSYEQYFGPGTRLTVT.